The 10 T cell receptor beta chains below come from one sample, sequenced in a study of cytomegalovirus exposure and HLA in healthy donors. This PCR relied on a set of 60 Vbeta primers and 13 Jbeta primers. Clones were read by immunoSEQ multiplex PCR, and TCRdb kept only the in-frame ones, dropping some. The profile shows around 200,000 clones, more than 60% of them singletons. Sample: PBMCs. The receptors come from a man aged 40-49 years in good health and CMV-seronegative.

V and J are TRBV30 and TRBJ1-4; D remains ambiguous. The V gene's germline CDR1 is GTSNPN and CDR2 SVGIG (reference sequence). This CDR3 is built from 15 residues. The V gene lost 4 bases and the J gene lost 8 bases, with 20 bases spanning the gap. The CDR3 coding sequence is TGTGCCTGGACCCACGGTAAAAGAAGGAGGGAAAAACTGTTTTTT. Its protein is CAWTHGKRRREKLFF.

V gene TRBV5-1 combines with J gene TRBJ2-1; 7 positions agree with TRBD2. Germline V gene sequence: CDR1 SGHRS, CDR2 YFSETQ. CDR3 length equals 14 residues. Trimming took 2 bases from V and 9 from J; bases not matched to a gene: 8. CDR3 DNA sequence: TGCGCCAGCAGCTTAGTTGCGGGAGTAGGTGAGCAGTTCTTC. Translating it yields CASSLVAGVGEQFF. Supplemented by reference TRBV5-1 and TRBJ2-1, the full variable domain reads KAGVTQTPRYLIKTRGQQVTLSCSPISGHRSVSWYQQTPGQGLQFLFEYFSETQRNKGNFPGRFSGRQFSNSRSEMNVSTLELGDSALYLCASSLVAGVGEQFFGPGTRLTVL.

This clone turned up a few times. CDR3 residues: CASSIARGGTEAFF. As DNA, the CDR3 is TGTGCCAGTAGTATAGCGAGGGGAGGCACTGAAGCTTTCTTT. The chain employs TRBV19 and TRBJ1-1; perhaps TRBD1 as D (5 bases). Germline V gene sequence: CDR1 LNHDA, CDR2 SQIVND (reference sequence). Trimming removed 1 base from V and 4 bases from J, with 10 bases in between. The CDR3 is 14 amino acids.

This chain connects TRBV4-3 to TRBJ2-1; TRBD1 matches 8 bases. The CDR3 sequence is 19 residues long. The germline V gene encodes CDR1 LGHNA and CDR2 YSLEER. V lost 4 bases, J lost 0 bases, and 14 bases stayed unmatched. CDR3 sequence (DNA): TGCGCCAGCAGCCCCACAGGGGGACTCGGATTGAGCTCCTACAATGAGCAGTTCTTC. This gives the protein CASSPTGGLGLSSYNEQFF.

This clone was recorded once. The rearrangement uses TRBV5-4 and TRBJ1-2; D possibly corresponds to TRBD1 (6 bases). The length of the CDR3 is 13 residues. Germline V gives CDR1 SGHNT, CDR2 YYREEE (reference sequence). The V and J ends lost 2 bases and 7 bases respectively, with 12 bases between them. The CDR3 DNA reads TGTGCCAGCAGCTTTTCAGGGGACGGTGGCTACACCTTC. Amino acids: CASSFSGDGGYTF.

J is TRBJ2-1 and V is TRBV2; TRBD2 agrees at 10 bases. There are 18 residues in the CDR3. Looked up from germline, CDR1 is SNHLY and CDR2 is FYNNEI. Trimming at V came to 1 base and at J to 5 bases, leaving 11 bases not matched to a gene. The CDR3 bases are TGTGCCAGCAGTGAAGTGGCCCATCGACTAGCGGGTAACAATGAGCAGTTCTTC. Amino acids: CASSEVAHRLAGNNEQFF.

This clone appeared a few times. J is TRBJ1-1 and V is TRBV30; no clear D gene. Trimming took off 4 bases at V and 5 bases at J, with 14 bases between the two ends. This CDR3 has 13 amino acids. Germline CDR1 is GTSNPN and CDR2 is SVGIG (reference sequence). DNA for the CDR3: TGTGCCTGGACCCGGGTCCAAAAAACTGAAGCTTTCTTT. It is translated as CAWTRVQKTEAFF.

The chain carries TRBV29-1 and TRBJ1-2, with 7 bases identical to TRBD1. Germline trimming cut 0 bases from V and 6 bases from J; bases unmatched to any gene: 4. CDR3 length: 13 residues. CDR1 is SQVTM and CDR2 is ANQGSEA in the germline V gene. CDR3: CSVEEQQGDGYTF. The DNA for the CDR3 is TGCAGCGTTGAAGAGCAGCAGGGGGATGGCTACACCTTC.

The chain couples TRBV5-1 to TRBJ1-4; TRBD1 matches 9 bases. Germline CDR1 reads SGHRS; CDR2 reads YFSETQ. There are 16 residues in the CDR3. After removal of 4 bases from V and 8 bases from J, the junction contained 12 bases not matched to a gene. The CDR3 here is CASSPGDRVRGEKLFF. In DNA form, the CDR3 reads TGCGCCAGCAGCCCTGGGGACAGGGTCCGGGGGGAAAAACTGTTTTTT.

V gene TRBV10-3 combines with J gene TRBJ1-2, with D possibly TRBD1 on 6 matching bases. Germline V gene data show CDR1 as ENHRY and CDR2 as SYGVKD. The CDR3 loop spans 14 amino acids. Trimming took off 0 bases at V and 8 bases at J, with 13 bases between the two ends. CDR3 sequence (DNA): TGTGCCATCAGTGAGTCATTGGGGGCTCGAGGCTACACCTTC. It translates to CAISESLGARGYTF.